This TCR beta chain was identified in a study of Ad26.COV2.S vaccination and SARS-CoV-2 variants. This CDR3 has 11 amino acids. Germline V gives CDR1 SGHAT, CDR2 FQNNGV. The V end was cut by 0 bases, the J end by 6 bases, with 3 bases between. Indicated treatment: 15 to 20 received Ad26.COV2.S at low or high dose, single or two shots; several received placebo; per-sample allocation not given. Day 63 following the first vaccine or placebo injection was when the samples were taken. Clones were sequenced by immunoSEQ multiplex PCR, and TCRdb holds only the in-frame ones, with some missing. Of around 400,000 clones listed, 89% were seen once; the top ten hold over 1.5%.

The TCR was taken from a person aged 18-65 years who received the Ad26.COV2.S COVID-19 vaccine or a placebo. The sequenced sample was peripheral blood, obtained in a trial of Ad26.COV2.S vaccine versus placebo. The rearrangement joins TRBV11-2 to TRBJ2-7; D not certain. Written as DNA, the CDR3 is TGTGCCAGCAGCTTAGAAGTCGAGCAGTACTTC. Its protein is CASSLEVEQYF.